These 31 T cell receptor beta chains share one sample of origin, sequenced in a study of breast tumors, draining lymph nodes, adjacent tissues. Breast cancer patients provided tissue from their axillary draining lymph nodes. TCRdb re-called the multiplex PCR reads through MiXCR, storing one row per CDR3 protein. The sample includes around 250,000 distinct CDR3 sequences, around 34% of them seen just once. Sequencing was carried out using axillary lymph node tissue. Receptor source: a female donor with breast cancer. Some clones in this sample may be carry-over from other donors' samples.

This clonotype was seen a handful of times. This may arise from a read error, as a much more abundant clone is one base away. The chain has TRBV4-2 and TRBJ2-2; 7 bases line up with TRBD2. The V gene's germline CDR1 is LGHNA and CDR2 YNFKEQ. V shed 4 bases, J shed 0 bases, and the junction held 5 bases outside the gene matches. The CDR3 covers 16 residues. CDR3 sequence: CASSPETSTNTGELFF. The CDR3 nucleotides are TGTGCCAGCAGCCCGGAGACTAGCACGAACACCGGGGAGCTGTTTTTT.

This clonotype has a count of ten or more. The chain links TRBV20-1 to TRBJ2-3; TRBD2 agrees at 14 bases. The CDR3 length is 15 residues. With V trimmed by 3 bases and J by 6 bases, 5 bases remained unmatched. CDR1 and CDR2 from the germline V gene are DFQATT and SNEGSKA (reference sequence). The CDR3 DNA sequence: TGCAGTGCTAGCCCCGGGACTAGCGGGAGTGATACGCAGTATTTT. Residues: CSASPGTSGSDTQYF.

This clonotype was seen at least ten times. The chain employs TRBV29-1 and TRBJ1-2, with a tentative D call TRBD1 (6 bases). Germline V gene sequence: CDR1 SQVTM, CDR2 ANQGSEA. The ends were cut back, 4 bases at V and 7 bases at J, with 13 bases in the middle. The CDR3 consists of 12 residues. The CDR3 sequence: CSVAAQGTGYTF. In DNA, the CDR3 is TGCAGCGTTGCAGCGCAGGGGACTGGCTACACCTTC. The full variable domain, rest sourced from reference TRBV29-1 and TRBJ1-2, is SAVISQKPSRDICQRGTSLTIQCQVDSQVTMMFWYRQQPGQSLTLIATANQGSEATYESGFVIDKFPISRPNLTFSTLTVSNMSPEDSSIYLCSVAAQGTGYTFGSGTRLTVV.

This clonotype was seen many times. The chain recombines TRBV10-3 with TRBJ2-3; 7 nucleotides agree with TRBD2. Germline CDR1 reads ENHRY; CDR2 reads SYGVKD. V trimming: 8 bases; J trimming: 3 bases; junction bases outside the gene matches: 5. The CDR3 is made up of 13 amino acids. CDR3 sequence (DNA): TGTGCCATCGGCGGGGGACGTACAGATACGCAGTATTTT. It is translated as CAIGGGRTDTQYF.

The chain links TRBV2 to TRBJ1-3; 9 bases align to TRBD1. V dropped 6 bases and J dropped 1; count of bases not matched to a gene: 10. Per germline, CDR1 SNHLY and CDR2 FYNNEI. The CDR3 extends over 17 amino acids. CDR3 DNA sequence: TGTGCCAGCAGCCAACCCTCCGGGACAGGGTCTGGAAACACCATATATTTT. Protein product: CASSQPSGTGSGNTIYF.

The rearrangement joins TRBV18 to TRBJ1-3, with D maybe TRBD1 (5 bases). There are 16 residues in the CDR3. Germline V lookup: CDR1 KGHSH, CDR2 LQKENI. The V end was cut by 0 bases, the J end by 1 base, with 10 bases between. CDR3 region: CASSPPIGGSGNTIYF. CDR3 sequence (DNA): TGTGCCAGCTCACCACCGATCGGGGGGTCTGGAAACACCATATATTTT.

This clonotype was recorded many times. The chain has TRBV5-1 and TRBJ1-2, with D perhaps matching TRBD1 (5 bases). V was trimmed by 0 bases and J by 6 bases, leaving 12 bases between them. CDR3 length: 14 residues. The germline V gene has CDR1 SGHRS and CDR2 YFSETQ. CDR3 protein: CASSLEGSGNGYTF. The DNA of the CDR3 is TGCGCCAGCAGCTTGGAGGGGTCAGGGAATGGCTACACCTTC.

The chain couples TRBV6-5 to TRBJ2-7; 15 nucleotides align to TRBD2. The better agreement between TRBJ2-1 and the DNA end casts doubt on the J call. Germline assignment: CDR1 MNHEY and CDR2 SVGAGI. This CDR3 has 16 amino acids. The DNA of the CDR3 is TGTGCCAGCAGTCCCTTGGGACTAGCGGGAGGAAATGAGCAGTTCTTC. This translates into CASSPLGLAGGNEQFF.

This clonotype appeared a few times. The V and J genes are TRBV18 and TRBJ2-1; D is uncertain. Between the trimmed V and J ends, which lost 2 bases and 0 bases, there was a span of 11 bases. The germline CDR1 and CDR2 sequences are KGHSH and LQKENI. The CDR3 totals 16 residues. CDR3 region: CASSPSGLSSYNEQFF. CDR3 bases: TGTGCCAGCTCACCATCCGGCCTGAGCTCCTACAATGAGCAGTTCTTC.

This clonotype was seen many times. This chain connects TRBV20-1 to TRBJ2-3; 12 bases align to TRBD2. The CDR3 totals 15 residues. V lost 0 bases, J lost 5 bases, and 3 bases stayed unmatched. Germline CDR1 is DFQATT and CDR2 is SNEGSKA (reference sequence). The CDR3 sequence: CSARDLAGGGDTQYF. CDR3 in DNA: TGCAGTGCTAGAGATCTAGCGGGAGGGGGAGATACGCAGTATTTT.

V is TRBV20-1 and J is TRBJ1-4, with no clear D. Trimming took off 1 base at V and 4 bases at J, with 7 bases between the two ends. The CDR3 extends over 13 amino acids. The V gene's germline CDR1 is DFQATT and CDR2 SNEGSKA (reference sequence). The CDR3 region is CSARAQLNEKLFF. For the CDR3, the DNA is TGCAGTGCTAGAGCACAGCTTAATGAAAAACTGTTTTTT.

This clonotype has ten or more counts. The CDR3 spells CASSSLAGNEQYF. CDR3 bases: TGTGCCAGCAGCTCACTAGCGGGAAACGAGCAGTACTTC. V usage is TRBV6-6 and J usage is TRBJ2-7; 10 bases line up with TRBD2. In germline, CDR1 is MNHNY, CDR2 SVGAGI (reference sequence). This CDR3 is 13 amino acids long. V dropped 6 bases and J dropped 5; count of bases not matched to a gene: 4.

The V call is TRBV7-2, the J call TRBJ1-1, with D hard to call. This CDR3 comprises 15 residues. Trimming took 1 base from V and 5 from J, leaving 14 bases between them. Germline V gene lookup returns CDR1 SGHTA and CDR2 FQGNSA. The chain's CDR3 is CASSLVLGKGTEAFF. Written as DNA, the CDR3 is TGTGCCAGCAGCTTAGTTCTGGGAAAAGGAACTGAAGCTTTCTTT.

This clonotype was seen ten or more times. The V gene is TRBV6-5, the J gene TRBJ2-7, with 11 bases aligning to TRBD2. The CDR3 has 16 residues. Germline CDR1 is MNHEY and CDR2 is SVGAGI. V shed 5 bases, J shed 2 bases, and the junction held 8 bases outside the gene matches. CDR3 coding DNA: TGTGCCAGCAGTCCCTGGACTAGCGGGCCAACCTACGAGCAGTACTTC. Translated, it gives CASSPWTSGPTYEQYF.

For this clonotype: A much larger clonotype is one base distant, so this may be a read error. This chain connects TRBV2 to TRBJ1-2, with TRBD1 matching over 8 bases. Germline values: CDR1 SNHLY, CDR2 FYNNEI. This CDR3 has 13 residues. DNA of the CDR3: TGTGCCAGCAGGACAGGGGTCTCTATTGGCCACACCTTC. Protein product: CASRTGVSIGHTF.

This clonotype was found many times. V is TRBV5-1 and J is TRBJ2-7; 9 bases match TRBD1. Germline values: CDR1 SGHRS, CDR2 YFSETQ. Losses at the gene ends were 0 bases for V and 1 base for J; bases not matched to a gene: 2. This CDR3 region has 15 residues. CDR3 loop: CASSLGQGVSYEQYF. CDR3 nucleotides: TGCGCCAGCAGCTTGGGACAGGGGGTATCCTACGAGCAGTACTTC.

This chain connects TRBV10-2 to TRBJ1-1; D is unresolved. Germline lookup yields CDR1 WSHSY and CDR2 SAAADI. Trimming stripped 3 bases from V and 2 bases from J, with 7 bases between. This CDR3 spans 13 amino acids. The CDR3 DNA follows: TGCGCCAGCAGTGATGCGGATAACACTGAAGCTTTCTTT. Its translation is CASSDADNTEAFF.

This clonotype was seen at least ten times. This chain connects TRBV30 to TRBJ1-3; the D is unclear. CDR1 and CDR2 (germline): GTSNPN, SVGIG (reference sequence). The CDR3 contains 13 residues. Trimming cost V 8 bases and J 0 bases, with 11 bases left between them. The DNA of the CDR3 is TGTGCCGGTGGATCAAACTCTGGAAACACCATATATTTT. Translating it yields CAGGSNSGNTIYF.

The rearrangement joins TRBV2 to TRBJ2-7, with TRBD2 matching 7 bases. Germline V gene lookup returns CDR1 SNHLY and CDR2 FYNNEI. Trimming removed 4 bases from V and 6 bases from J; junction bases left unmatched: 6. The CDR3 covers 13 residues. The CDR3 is CASSGLAVSEQYF. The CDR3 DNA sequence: TGTGCCAGCAGTGGACTAGCAGTTTCCGAGCAGTACTTC.

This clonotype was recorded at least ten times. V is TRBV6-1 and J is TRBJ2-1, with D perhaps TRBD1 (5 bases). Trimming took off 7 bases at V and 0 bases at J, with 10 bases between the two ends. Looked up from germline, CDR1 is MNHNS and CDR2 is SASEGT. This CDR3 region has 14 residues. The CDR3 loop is CASTQGRSYNEQFF. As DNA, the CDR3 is TGTGCCAGCACGCAGGGTCGCTCCTACAATGAGCAGTTCTTC.

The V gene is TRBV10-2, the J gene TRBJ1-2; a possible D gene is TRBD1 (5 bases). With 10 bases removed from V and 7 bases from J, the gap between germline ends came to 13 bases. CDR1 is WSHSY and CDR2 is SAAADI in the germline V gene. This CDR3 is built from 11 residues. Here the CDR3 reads CATALGGGYTF. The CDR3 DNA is TGCGCCACCGCCCTGGGGGGTGGCTACACCTTC.

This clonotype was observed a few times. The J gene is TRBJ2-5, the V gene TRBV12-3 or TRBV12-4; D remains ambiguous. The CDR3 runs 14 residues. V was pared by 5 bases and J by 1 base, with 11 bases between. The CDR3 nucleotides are TGTGCCAGCAGTCCTCCAGGACGCCAAGAGACCCAGTACTTC. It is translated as CASSPPGRQETQYF.

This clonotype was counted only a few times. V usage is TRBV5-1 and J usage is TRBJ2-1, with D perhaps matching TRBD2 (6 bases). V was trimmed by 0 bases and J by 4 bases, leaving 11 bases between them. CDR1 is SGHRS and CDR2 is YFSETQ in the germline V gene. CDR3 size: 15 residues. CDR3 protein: CASSLEGLLYNEQFF. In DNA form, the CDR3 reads TGCGCCAGCAGCTTGGAGGGACTTCTTTACAATGAGCAGTTCTTC. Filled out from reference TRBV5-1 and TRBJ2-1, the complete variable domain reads KAGVTQTPRYLIKTRGQQVTLSCSPISGHRSVSWYQQTPGQGLQFLFEYFSETQRNKGNFPGRFSGRQFSNSRSEMNVSTLELGDSALYLCASSLEGLLYNEQFFGPGTRLTVL.

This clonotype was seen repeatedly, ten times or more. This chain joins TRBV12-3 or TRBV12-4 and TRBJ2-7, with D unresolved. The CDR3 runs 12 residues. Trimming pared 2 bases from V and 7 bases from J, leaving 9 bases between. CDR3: CASSLFSGEQYF. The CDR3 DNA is TGTGCCAGCAGTTTATTTTCTGGAGAGCAGTACTTC.

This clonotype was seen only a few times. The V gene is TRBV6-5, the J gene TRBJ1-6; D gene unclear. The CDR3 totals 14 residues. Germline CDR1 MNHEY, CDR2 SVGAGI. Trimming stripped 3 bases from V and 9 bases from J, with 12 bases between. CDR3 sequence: CASSYVTRGSPLHF. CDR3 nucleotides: TGTGCCAGCAGTTATGTCACAAGAGGTTCACCCCTCCACTTT.

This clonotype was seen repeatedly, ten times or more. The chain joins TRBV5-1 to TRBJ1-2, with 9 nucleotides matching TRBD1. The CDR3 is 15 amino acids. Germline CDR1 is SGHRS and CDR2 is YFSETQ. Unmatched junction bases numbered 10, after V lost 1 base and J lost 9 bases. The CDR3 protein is CASSLRAGTGPRYTF. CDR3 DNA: TGCGCCAGCAGCTTGCGCGCCGGGACAGGGCCGCGCTACACCTTC.

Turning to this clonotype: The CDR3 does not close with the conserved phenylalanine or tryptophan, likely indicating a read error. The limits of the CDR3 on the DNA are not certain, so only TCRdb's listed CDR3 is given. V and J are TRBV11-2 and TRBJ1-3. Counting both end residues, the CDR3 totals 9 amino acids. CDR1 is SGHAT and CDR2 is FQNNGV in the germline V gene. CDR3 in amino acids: CASSFGGPT.

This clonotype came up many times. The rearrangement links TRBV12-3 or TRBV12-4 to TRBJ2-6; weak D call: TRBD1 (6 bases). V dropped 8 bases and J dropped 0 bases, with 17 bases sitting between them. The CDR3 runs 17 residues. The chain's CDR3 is CASGQGPPSSGANVLTF. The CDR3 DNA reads TGTGCCAGCGGCCAGGGGCCTCCGAGCTCTGGGGCCAACGTCCTGACTTTC.

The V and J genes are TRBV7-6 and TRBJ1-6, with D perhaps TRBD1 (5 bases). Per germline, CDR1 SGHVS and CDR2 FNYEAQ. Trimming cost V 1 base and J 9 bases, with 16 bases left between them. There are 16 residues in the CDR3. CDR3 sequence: CASSLGGGGIGSPLHF. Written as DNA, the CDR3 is TGTGCCAGCAGCTTAGGCGGGGGAGGAATAGGTTCACCCCTCCACTTT.

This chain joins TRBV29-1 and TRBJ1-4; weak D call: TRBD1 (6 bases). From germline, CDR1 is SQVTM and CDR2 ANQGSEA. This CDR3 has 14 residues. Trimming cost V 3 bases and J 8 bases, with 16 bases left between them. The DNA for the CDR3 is TGCAGCGTTGATCTCGGGGGGGCCGAGGAAAAACTGTTTTTT. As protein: CSVDLGGAEEKLFF.

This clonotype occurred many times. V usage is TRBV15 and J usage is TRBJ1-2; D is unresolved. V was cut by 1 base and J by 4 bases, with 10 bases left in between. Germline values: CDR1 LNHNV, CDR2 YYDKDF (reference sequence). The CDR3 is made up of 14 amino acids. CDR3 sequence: CATSRGSGLYGYTF. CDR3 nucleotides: TGTGCCACCAGCAGAGGTTCAGGCCTCTATGGCTACACCTTC.